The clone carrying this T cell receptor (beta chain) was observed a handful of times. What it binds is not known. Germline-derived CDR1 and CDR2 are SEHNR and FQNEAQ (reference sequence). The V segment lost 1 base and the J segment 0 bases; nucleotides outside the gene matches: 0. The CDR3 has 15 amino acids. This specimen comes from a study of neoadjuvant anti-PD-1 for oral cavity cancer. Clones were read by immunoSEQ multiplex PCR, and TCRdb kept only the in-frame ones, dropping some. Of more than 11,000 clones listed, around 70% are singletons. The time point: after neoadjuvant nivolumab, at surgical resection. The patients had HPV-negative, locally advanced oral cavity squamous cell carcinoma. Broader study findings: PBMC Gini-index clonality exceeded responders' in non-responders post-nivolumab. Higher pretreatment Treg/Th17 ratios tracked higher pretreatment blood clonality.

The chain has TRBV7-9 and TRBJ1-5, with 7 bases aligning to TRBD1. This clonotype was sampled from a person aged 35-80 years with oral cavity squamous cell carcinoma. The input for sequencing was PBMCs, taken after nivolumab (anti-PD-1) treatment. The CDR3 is CASSLGDSSNQPQHF. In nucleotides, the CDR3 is TGTGCCAGCAGCTTAGGGGACAGTAGCAATCAGCCCCAGCATTTT. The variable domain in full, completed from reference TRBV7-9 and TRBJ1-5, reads DTGVSQNPRHKITKRGQNVTFRCDPISEHNRLYWYRQTLGQGPEFLTYFQNEAQLEKSRLLSDRFSAERPKGSFSTLEIQRTEQGDSAMYLCASSLGDSSNQPQHFGDGTRLSIL.